Listed below are T cell receptor beta chains from one sample, sequenced in a study of blood T cell repertoires in COVID-19. TCRdb's copy holds only in-frame clones and misses some; the assay was immunoSEQ multiplex PCR. In the table there are about 110,000 clones, 70% to 85% of which are singletons. Sequenced sample: peripheral blood. The receptors originated from a woman aged 60-75 years with acute or convalescent COVID-19. CDR3s include the opening cysteine and the closing phenylalanine or tryptophan. Fields, in order: CDR3 length, D gene, clone size, J gene, V gene, CDR3 DNA, CDR3 protein. D genes are given only for firm matches. Some rows have no size entry. The others give once, few or many, or a class for an expanded clone.

13,-,-,TRBJ2-2,TRBV5-1,TGCGCCAGCAGCTTCGGGGAGACCGGGGAGCTGTTTTTT,CASSFGETGELFF
16,TRBD2,once,TRBJ2-2,TRBV5-1,TGCGCCAGCAGCTTGGGCGCTAGCGGGAACACCGGGGAGCTGTTTTTT,CASSLGASGNTGELFF
13,-,once,TRBJ2-3,TRBV7-2,TGTGCCAGCAGCTTAGTCGTATCGGATACGCAGTATTTT,CASSLVVSDTQYF
14,-,-,TRBJ1-5,TRBV19,TGTGCCAGTAGTAGTTGGGAGGGCAATCAGCCCCAGCATTTT,CASSSWEGNQPQHF
14,-,-,TRBJ2-3,TRBV6-5,TGTGCCAGCAGACTAGCCACTCGCACAGATACGCAGTATTTT,CASRLATRTDTQYF
16,-,many,TRBJ1-2,TRBV7-9,TGTGCCAGCAGCTTAGCGGGGAACAGGGTAGTGGTCGGCTACACCTTC,CASSLAGNRVVVGYTF
16,TRBD2,-,TRBJ2-5,TRBV6-2/TRBV6-3,TGTGCCAGCAGTCCGCCTGGAGGACTAGGAGAAGAGACCCAGTACTTC,CASSPPGGLGEETQYF
12,TRBD1,few,TRBJ2-1,TRBV12-3/TRBV12-4,TGTGCCAGCAGCAACAGGGGGAATGAGCAGTTCTTC,CASSNRGNEQFF
15,-,few,TRBJ1-5,TRBV4-1,TGCGCCAGCAGCCAAGTTAGCATATACAATCAGCCCCAGCATTTT,CASSQVSIYNQPQHF
13,-,few,TRBJ1-2,TRBV19,TGTGCCAGTAGGCCACAGCAAAACTATGGCTACACCTTC,CASRPQQNYGYTF
16,TRBD2,once,TRBJ2-1,TRBV5-4,TGTGCCAGCAGCTTGTTGGGCGGGGGGGGCTACAATGAGCAGTTCTTC,CASSLLGGGGYNEQFF
15,-,few,TRBJ2-7,TRBV3-1/TRBV3-2,TGTGCCAGCAGCCAAGGGAGAGGGACACTATACGAGCAGTACTTC,CASSQGRGTLYEQYF
15,TRBD1,-,TRBJ2-2,TRBV6-6,TGTGCCAGCAGTCCGGACAGGGGAGTCACCGGGGAGCTGTTTTTT,CASSPDRGVTGELFF
15,TRBD2,-,TRBJ2-4,TRBV6-5,TGTGCCAGCAGACCAGCTCTAGCGGGGGGGAACATTCAGTACTTC,CASRPALAGGNIQYF
14,TRBD1,-,TRBJ1-2,TRBV28,TGTGCCAGCAGTCCGGGGACAGGGTTTTATGGCTACACCTTC,CASSPGTGFYGYTF
11,-,-,TRBJ2-2,TRBV30,TGTGCCTGGAGGCAGGCCGGGGAGCTGTTTTTT,CAWRQAGELFF
15,-,-,TRBJ1-2,TRBV7-2,TGTGCCAGCAGCTTATTTGCAGGGCCGCATGATGGCTACACCTTC,CASSLFAGPHDGYTF
17,-,-,TRBJ1-1,TRBV14,TGTGCCAGCAGCCAAGATCCGGGAGCTCGGCGGGACACTGAAGCTTTCTTT,CASSQDPGARRDTEAFF